Listed below are T cell receptor beta chains from one sample, sequenced in a study of T cell responses to AZD1222 COVID-19 vaccine. Sequencing used immunoSEQ multiplex PCR; TCRdb keeps in-frame clones, though not all of them. Here the sample spans more than 95,000 clones, over 90% being singletons. Material: peripheral blood, obtained on day 0 of AZD1222 vaccination. These receptors originate from an adult in good health. The CDR3 runs from the conserved cysteine through the conserved F or W. The order of the fields is J gene, V gene, D gene, CDR3 length, clone size, CDR3 protein, CDR3 DNA. The D gene is left open where the match is weak. Clone size, where shown, is once, few, many, or a class for clones that have expanded.

>TRBJ1-3|TRBV4-2|TRBD1|16|.
CASSQSRGGQGNTIYF
TGTGCCAGCAGCCAGAGCCGGGGGGGACAGGGAAACACCATATATTTT
>TRBJ2-2|TRBV5-1|TRBD1|17|.
CASRGTGATPNTGELFF
TGCGCCAGCAGGGGGACAGGAGCTACACCGAACACCGGGGAGCTGTTTTTT
>TRBJ1-1|TRBV21-1|.|16|.
CASSNNRENHCTEAFF
TGTGCCAGCAGCAACAATCGGGAAAATCATTGCACTGAAGCTTTCTTT
>TRBJ2-1|TRBV19|.|13|.
CASRARGPSEQFF
TGTGCCAGTAGGGCTAGGGGACCGTCGGAGCAGTTCTTC
>TRBJ2-3|TRBV5-6|TRBD2|17|once
CASSPGLAGGSTDTQYF
TGTGCCAGCAGCCCGGGACTAGCGGGAGGTAGCACAGATACGCAGTATTTT
>TRBJ2-2|TRBV3-1/TRBV3-2|TRBD2|15|.
CASSQGASGHGELFF
TGTGCCAGCAGCCAAGGGGCTAGCGGGCACGGGGAGCTGTTTTTT
>TRBJ2-1|TRBV4-2|.|16|few
CASSQDGGGDYNEQFF
TGTGCCAGCAGCCAAGATGGAGGGGGCGACTACAATGAGCAGTTCTTC
>TRBJ2-1|TRBV25-1|TRBD1|12|.
CASQNRGHEQFF
TGTGCCAGCCAGAACAGGGGGCATGAGCAGTTCTTC
>TRBJ1-5|TRBV27|.|12|.
CASRGPSGPQHF
TGTGCCAGCAGGGGACCCTCAGGGCCCCAGCATTTT
>TRBJ1-5|TRBV30|.|14|.
CAWSAVGVHQPQHF
TGTGCCTGGAGTGCCGTCGGAGTCCATCAGCCCCAGCATTTT
>TRBJ2-7|TRBV30|TRBD1|13|.
CAWSGTGVYEQYF
TGTGCCTGGAGTGGGACAGGGGTCTACGAGCAGTACTTC
>TRBJ1-3|TRBV11-3|.|14|.
CASSLVSDRNTIYF
TGTGCCAGCAGCTTAGTCTCGGATAGAAACACCATATATTTT
>TRBJ2-1|TRBV27|.|14|.
CASSLRAPHNEQFF
TGTGCCAGCAGTTTAAGGGCACCCCACAATGAGCAGTTCTTC
>TRBJ2-3|TRBV6-5|TRBD2|15|.
CASSSGTSVSDTQYF
TGTGCCAGCAGTAGCGGGACTAGCGTATCAGATACGCAGTATTTT
>TRBJ2-7|TRBV27|.|12|.
CASRRGGDEQYF
TGTGCCAGCCGCCGAGGGGGGGACGAGCAGTACTTC
>TRBJ2-7|TRBV27|.|12|.
CASSGRRGEQYF
TGTGCCAGCAGTGGCCGGCGGGGCGAGCAGTACTTC
>TRBJ2-5|TRBV9|TRBD2|14|.
CASSESSGAETQYF
TGTGCCAGCAGCGAGAGTAGCGGGGCCGAGACCCAGTACTTC
>TRBJ2-7|TRBV9|.|13|.
CASSLGTGYEQYF
TGTGCCAGCAGCCTAGGTACGGGGTACGAGCAGTACTTC
>TRBJ2-7|TRBV4-2|.|14|few
CASSQEVQTYEQYF
TGTGCCAGCAGCCAAGAGGTACAGACCTACGAGCAGTACTTC
>TRBJ1-1|TRBV30|TRBD1|19|.
CAWSVRDSPWTGQNTEAFF
TGTGCCTGGAGTGTACGAGATTCTCCCTGGACAGGGCAGAACACTGAAGCTTTCTTT
>TRBJ2-1|TRBV7-9|.|15|.
CASSLDGETYNEQFF
TGTGCCAGCAGCCTGGACGGGGAAACCTACAATGAGCAGTTCTTC
>TRBJ1-3|TRBV12-3/TRBV12-4|.|13|.
CASSSGSGNTIYF
TGTGCCAGCAGTTCAGGCTCTGGAAACACCATATATTTT
>TRBJ2-2|TRBV7-9|TRBD2|16|.
CASSLPSGSRTGELFF
TGTGCCAGCAGCTTACCTAGCGGGAGTCGCACCGGGGAGCTGTTTTTT
>TRBJ2-1|TRBV7-3|.|12|.
CASSTDQSEQFF
TGTGCCAGCAGCACAGACCAGAGTGAGCAGTTCTTC
>TRBJ2-6|TRBV30|.|14|.
CAWSEWSGANVLTF
TGTGCCTGGAGTGAGTGGTCTGGGGCCAACGTCCTGACTTTC